The 15 T cell receptor beta chains listed next were all sequenced from one sample in a study of cytomegalovirus exposure and HLA in healthy donors. Amplification used 60 Vbeta primers and 13 Jbeta primers. The protocol was immunoSEQ multiplex PCR, while the TCRdb copy is restricted to in-frame clones and leaves out a portion. In total, the table holds 50,000 or so clones. The sample consisted of PBMCs. All receptors derive from a woman between 18 and 29 years old in good health and CMV-seronegative.

The V gene is TRBV7-9, the J gene TRBJ2-3; 12 nucleotides agree with TRBD2. There are 16 residues in the CDR3. J lost 9 bases, V lost 5 bases, and 12 bases had no gene match. CDR1 and CDR2 from the germline V gene are SEHNR and FQNEAQ (reference sequence). CDR3 nucleotides: TGTGCCAGCAGCCTTGGACTAGCGGGGTCCGAGGGGACGCAGTATTTT. Protein product: CASSLGLAGSEGTQYF.

The chain uses TRBV6-1 and TRBJ2-7, with 10 bases aligning to TRBD1. In germline, CDR1 is MNHNS, CDR2 SASEGT. V was pared by 8 bases and J by 5 bases, with 9 bases of the junction left unmatched. This CDR3 comprises 14 residues. CDR3 in amino acids: CASPGDRGLHEQYF. Written as DNA, the CDR3 is TGTGCCAGCCCAGGGGACAGGGGACTCCACGAGCAGTACTTC.

The gene calls are TRBV9 and TRBJ1-1, with 7 nucleotides matching TRBD1. Germline V gene lookup returns CDR1 SGDLS and CDR2 YYNGEE. The CDR3 is 13 residues long. With 8 bases clipped from V and 5 bases from J, the junction kept 9 bases outside the gene matches. Here the CDR3 DNA reads TGTGCCAGACAGGGGAAGGGGAAGACTGAAGCTTTCTTT. This sequence encodes CARQGKGKTEAFF.

The V and J genes are TRBV4-1 and TRBJ1-3; D is unclear. The CDR3 extends over 14 amino acids. Germline V lookup: CDR1 MGHRA, CDR2 YSYEKL. Deletions cut 2 bases from V and 1 base from J, with 6 bases between. The CDR3 sequence: CASSQQSSGNTIYF. The CDR3 region has the DNA TGCGCCAGCAGCCAACAGTCATCTGGAAACACCATATATTTT.

The chain uses TRBV11-3 and TRBJ1-1; D is ambiguous. CDR3 size: 12 residues. Trimming stripped 1 base from V and 7 bases from J, with 7 bases between. Per germline, CDR1 SGHNT and CDR2 YENEEA. The CDR3 DNA is TGTGCCAGCAGCTTAGGGCGGGTTGAAGCTTTCTTT. Its protein product is CASSLGRVEAFF.

The chain joins TRBV5-1 to TRBJ1-6; a weak D match, TRBD1 (5 bases). V was clipped by 5 bases and J by 1 base, with 13 bases between them. This CDR3 spans 16 amino acids. Germline V CDR1 and CDR2: SGHRS, YFSETQ. The CDR3 DNA reads TGCGCCAGCAGACCAGGGCTCGGGTCCTATAATTCACCCCTCCACTTT. It translates to CASRPGLGSYNSPLHF.

With respect to this clone: An end of the junction differs from the germline gene, which may be a read error. The J gene is TRBJ2-1, the V gene TRBV9; 7 bases align to TRBD2. CDR1 and CDR2 from the germline V gene are SGDLS and YYNGEE. The CDR3 has 16 residues. CDR3 region: CASSISGSPSDNEQFF. CDR3 DNA: TGTGCCAGCAGCATTAGCGGGTCGCCCTCCGACAATGAGCAGTTCTTC.

The gene calls are TRBV28 and TRBJ1-4; the match to TRBD1 covers 8 bases. Germline V CDR1 and CDR2: MDHEN, SYDVKM. V lost 6 bases, J lost 5 bases, and 8 bases stayed unmatched. The CDR3 runs to 15 residues. The CDR3 bases are TGTGCCAGCAGAATGACAGGGGAAAAGAATGAAAAACTGTTTTTT. Encoded protein: CASRMTGEKNEKLFF.

J is TRBJ1-2 and V is TRBV6-1; D possibly corresponds to TRBD1 (5 bases). This CDR3 contains 13 residues. Germline V gives CDR1 MNHNS, CDR2 SASEGT. Trimming stripped 4 bases from V and 6 bases from J, with 12 bases between. The CDR3 DNA reads TGTGCCAGCAGTGTCAGGGAAGGGAATGGCTACACCTTC. Translating gives CASSVREGNGYTF.

This chain uses TRBV29-1 with TRBJ1-1, with a tentative D call TRBD1 (5 bases). This CDR3 has 12 residues. CDR1 is SQVTM and CDR2 is ANQGSEA in the germline V gene. Trimming stripped 3 bases from V and 10 bases from J, with 15 bases between. The CDR3, as DNA: TGCAGCGTTGACGGTGTAAGCAGGGTAGCTTTCTTT. Translated: CSVDGVSRVAFF.

Comment on this clone: This same CDR3 is encoded by further DNA sequences in the sample. The chain couples TRBV29-1 to TRBJ1-2, with TRBD1 identical over 7 bases. Germline CDR1 reads SQVTM; CDR2 reads ANQGSEA. The CDR3 consists of 11 residues. J was trimmed by 3 bases and V by 6 bases; bases with no gene match: 1. CDR3 nucleotides: TGCAGCGTCCAGGGGGACTATGGCTACACCTTC. It encodes CSVQGDYGYTF.

The gene calls are TRBV4-1 and TRBJ1-2; TRBD1 agrees at 9 bases. Germline lookup yields CDR1 MGHRA and CDR2 YSYEKL. V trimming: 1 base; J trimming: 8 bases; junction bases outside the gene matches: 5. The CDR3 covers 14 residues. CDR3 DNA sequence: TGCGCCAGCAGCCAAGGGGACAGGGCGGCCGGCTACACCTTC. The encoded protein is CASSQGDRAAGYTF.

V gene TRBV7-9 combines with J gene TRBJ1-1; possible D gene TRBD1, 5 bases. CDR1 is SEHNR, CDR2 FQNEAQ, per germline (reference sequence). V lost 4 bases to trimming and J lost 2 bases, with 20 bases between them. This CDR3 contains 17 residues. The CDR3 here is CASSSPQPQGLNTEAFF. The CDR3 DNA is TGTGCCAGCAGCTCCCCCCAACCTCAGGGCCTCAACACTGAAGCTTTCTTT.

This chain links TRBV5-1 with TRBJ1-2; TRBD1 matches at 8 bases. V shed 0 bases, J shed 4 bases, and the junction held 8 bases outside the gene matches. The CDR3 sequence is 16 residues long. Germline V gene lookup returns CDR1 SGHRS and CDR2 YFSETQ. The CDR3 DNA sequence: TGCGCCAGCAGCTTGGCCCCGGGACAGGAGCTCTATGGCTACACCTTC. Translation gives CASSLAPGQELYGYTF. Full variable domain (outside the CDR3, taken from reference TRBV5-1 and TRBJ1-2): KAGVTQTPRYLIKTRGQQVTLSCSPISGHRSVSWYQQTPGQGLQFLFEYFSETQRNKGNFPGRFSGRQFSNSRSEMNVSTLELGDSALYLCASSLAPGQELYGYTFGSGTRLTVV.

The genes are TRBV13 and TRBJ1-4, with a weak D call TRBD1 (6 bases). There are 15 residues in the CDR3. The germline V gene encodes CDR1 PRHDT and CDR2 FYEKMQ (reference sequence). Trimming shortened V by 3 bases and J by 4 bases, and 12 bases separated the two germline ends. CDR3 amino acids: CASSFFGQYNEKLFF. CDR3 bases: TGTGCCAGCAGCTTCTTCGGACAGTATAATGAAAAACTGTTTTTT.